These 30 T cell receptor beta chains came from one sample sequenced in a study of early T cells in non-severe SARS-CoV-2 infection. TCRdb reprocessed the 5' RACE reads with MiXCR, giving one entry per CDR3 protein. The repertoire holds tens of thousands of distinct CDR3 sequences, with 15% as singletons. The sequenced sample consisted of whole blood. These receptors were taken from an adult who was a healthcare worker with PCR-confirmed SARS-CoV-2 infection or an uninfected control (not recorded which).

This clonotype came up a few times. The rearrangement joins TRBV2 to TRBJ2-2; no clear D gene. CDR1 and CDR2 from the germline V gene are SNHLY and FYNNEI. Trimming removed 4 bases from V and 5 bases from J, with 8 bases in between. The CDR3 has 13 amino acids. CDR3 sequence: CASSVGETGELFF. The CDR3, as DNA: TGTGCCAGCAGTGTCGGAGAAACCGGGGAGCTGTTTTTT.

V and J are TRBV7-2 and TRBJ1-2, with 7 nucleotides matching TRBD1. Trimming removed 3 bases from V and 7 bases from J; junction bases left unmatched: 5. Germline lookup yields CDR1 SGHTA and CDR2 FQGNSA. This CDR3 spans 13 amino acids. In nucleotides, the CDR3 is TGTGCCAGCAGCTTCGGACAGGAACCTGGCTACACCTTC. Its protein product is CASSFGQEPGYTF.

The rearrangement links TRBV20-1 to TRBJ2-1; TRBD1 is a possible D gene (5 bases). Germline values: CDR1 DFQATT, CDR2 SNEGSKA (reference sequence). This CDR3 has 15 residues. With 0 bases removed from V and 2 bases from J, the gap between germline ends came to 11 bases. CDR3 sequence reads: CSAREAGLTYNEQFF. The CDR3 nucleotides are TGCAGTGCTAGAGAAGCAGGGCTAACCTACAATGAGCAGTTCTTC.

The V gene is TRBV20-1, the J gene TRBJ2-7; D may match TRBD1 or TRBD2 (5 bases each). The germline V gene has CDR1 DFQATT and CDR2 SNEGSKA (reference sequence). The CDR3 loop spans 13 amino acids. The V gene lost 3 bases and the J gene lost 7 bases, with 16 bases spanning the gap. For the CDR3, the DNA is TGCAGTGCTAGGATGTGGGGAGAGGGGGAGCAGTACTTC. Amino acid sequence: CSARMWGEGEQYF.

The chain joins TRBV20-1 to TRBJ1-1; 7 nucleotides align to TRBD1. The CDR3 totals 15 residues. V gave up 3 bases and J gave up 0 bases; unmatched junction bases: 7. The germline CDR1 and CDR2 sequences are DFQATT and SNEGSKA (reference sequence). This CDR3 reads CSASSQGEMNTEAFF. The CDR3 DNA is TGCAGTGCTAGTAGCCAGGGGGAAATGAACACTGAAGCTTTCTTT.

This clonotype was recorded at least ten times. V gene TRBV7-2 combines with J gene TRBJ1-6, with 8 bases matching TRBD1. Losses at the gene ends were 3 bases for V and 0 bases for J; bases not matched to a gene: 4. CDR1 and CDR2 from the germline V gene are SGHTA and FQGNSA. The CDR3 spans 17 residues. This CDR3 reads CASSFRGRLSYNSPLHF. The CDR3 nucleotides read TGTGCCAGCAGCTTCAGGGGGCGCCTCTCCTATAATTCACCCCTCCACTTT.

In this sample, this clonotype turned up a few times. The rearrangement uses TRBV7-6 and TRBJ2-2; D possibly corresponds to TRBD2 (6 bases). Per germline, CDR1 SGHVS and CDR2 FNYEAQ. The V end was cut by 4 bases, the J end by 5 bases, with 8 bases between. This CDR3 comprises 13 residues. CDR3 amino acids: CASSSGTTGELFF. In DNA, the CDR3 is TGTGCCAGCAGCTCCGGGACTACCGGGGAGCTGTTTTTT.

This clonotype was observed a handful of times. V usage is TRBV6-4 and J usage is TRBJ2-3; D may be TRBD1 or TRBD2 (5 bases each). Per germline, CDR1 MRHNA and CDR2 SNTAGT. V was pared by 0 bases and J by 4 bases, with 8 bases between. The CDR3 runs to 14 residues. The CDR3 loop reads CASSDSGGADTQYF. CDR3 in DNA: TGTGCCAGCAGTGACTCTGGGGGAGCAGATACGCAGTATTTT.

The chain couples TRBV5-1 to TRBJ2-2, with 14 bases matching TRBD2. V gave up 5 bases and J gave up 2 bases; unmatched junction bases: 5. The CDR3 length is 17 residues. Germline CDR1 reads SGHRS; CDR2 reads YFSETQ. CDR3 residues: CASRPGLAGANTGELFF. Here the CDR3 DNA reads TGCGCCAGCAGACCGGGACTAGCGGGGGCCAACACCGGGGAGCTGTTTTTT. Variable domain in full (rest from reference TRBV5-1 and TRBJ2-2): KAGVTQTPRYLIKTRGQQVTLSCSPISGHRSVSWYQQTPGQGLQFLFEYFSETQRNKGNFPGRFSGRQFSNSRSEMNVSTLELGDSALYLCASRPGLAGANTGELFFGEGSRLTVL.

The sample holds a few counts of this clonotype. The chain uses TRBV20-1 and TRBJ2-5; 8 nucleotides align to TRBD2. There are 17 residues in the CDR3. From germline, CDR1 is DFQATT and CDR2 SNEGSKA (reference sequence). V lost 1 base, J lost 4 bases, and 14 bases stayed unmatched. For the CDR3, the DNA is TGCAGTGCTAGAGTGGGGGCCAGCGGGAGAACCCCAGAGACCCAGTACTTC. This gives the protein CSARVGASGRTPETQYF.

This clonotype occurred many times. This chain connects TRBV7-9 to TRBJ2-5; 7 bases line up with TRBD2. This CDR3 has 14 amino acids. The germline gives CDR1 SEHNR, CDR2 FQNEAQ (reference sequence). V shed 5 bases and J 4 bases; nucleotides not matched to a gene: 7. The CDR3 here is CASSPRGRGETQYF. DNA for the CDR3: TGTGCCAGCAGCCCGCGGGGGAGAGGAGAGACCCAGTACTTC.

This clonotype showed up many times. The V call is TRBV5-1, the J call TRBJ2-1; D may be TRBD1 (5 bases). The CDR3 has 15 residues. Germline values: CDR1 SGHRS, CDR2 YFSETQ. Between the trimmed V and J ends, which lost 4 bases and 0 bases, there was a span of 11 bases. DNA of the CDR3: TGCGCCAGCAGCGCGGACACCCTCTCCTACAATGAGCAGTTCTTC. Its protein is CASSADTLSYNEQFF.

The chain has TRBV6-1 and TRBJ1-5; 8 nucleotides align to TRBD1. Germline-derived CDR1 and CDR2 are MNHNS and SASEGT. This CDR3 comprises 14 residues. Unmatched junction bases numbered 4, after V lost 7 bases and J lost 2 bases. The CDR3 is CASKTGEGNQPQHF. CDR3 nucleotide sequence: TGTGCCAGCAAGACAGGGGAAGGCAATCAGCCCCAGCATTTT.

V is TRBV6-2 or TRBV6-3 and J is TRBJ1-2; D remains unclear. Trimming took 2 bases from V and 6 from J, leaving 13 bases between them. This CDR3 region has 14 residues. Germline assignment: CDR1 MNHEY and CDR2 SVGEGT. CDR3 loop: CASSYDLLADGYTF. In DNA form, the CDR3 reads TGTGCCAGCAGTTACGATCTACTAGCGGATGGCTACACCTTC.

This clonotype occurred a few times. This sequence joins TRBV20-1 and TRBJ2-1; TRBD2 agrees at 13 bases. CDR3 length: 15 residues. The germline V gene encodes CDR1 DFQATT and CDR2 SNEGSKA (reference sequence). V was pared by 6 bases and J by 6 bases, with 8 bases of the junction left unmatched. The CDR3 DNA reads TGCAGTGCGCCTGGACTAGCGGGAGCGCTCAATGAGCAGTTCTTC. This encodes CSAPGLAGALNEQFF.

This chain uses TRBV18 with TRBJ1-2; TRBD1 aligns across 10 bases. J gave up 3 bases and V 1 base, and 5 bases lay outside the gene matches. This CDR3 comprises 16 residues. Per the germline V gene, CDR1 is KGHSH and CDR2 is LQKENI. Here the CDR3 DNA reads TGTGCCAGCTCACCACTTCTGACAGGGGGCGACTATGGCTACACCTTC. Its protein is CASSPLLTGGDYGYTF.

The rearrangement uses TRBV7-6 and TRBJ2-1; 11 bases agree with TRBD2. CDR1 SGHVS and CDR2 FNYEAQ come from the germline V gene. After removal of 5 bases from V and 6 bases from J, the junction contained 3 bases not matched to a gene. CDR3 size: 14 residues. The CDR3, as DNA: TGTGCCAGCAGCACGACTAGCGGGACCAATGAGCAGTTCTTC. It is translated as CASSTTSGTNEQFF.

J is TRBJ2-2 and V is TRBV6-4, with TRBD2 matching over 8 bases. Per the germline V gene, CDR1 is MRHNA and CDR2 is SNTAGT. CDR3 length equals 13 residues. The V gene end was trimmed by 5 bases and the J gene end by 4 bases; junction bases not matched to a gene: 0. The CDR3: CASSSGSTGELFF. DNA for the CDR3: TGTGCCAGCAGTAGCGGGAGCACCGGGGAGCTGTTTTTT.

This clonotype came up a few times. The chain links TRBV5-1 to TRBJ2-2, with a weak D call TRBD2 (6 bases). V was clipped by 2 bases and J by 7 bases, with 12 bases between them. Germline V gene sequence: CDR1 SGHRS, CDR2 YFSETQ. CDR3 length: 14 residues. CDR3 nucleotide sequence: TGCGCCAGCAGCTTCCGGGAGTGGCACGGGGAGCTGTTTTTT. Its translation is CASSFREWHGELFF.

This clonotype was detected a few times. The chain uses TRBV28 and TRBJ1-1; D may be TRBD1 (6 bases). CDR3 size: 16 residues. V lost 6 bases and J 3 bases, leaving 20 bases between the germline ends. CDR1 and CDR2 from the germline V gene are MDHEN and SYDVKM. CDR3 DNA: TGTGCCAGCAGCTCTAGGCTGGGATCAGGGGACACTGAAGCTTTCTTT. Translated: CASSSRLGSGDTEAFF.

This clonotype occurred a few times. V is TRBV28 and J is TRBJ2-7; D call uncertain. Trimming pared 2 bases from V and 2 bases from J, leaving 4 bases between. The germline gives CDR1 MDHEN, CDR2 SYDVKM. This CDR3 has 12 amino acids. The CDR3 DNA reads TGTGCCAGCAGTTTACCCCCCTACGAGCAGTACTTC. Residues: CASSLPPYEQYF.

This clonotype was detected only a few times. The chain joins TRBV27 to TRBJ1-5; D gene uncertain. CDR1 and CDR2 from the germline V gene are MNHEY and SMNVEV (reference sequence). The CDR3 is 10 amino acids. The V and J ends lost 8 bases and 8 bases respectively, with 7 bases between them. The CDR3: CASGYEPQHF. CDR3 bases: TGTGCCAGCGGTTATGAGCCCCAGCATTTT.

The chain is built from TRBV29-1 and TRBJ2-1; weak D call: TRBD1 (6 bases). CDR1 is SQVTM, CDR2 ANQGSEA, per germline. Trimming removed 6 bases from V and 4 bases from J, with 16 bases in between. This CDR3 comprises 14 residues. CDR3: CSVTPGQLYNEQFF. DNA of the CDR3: TGCAGCGTCACTCCGGGACAACTATACAATGAGCAGTTCTTC.

The CDR3 spells CASSLPGQGSSYEQYF. The CDR3 DNA follows: TGCGCCAGCAGCTTGCCGGGACAGGGTAGCTCCTACGAGCAGTACTTC. The V and J genes are TRBV5-1 and TRBJ2-7, with 9 nucleotides matching TRBD1. The CDR3 covers 16 residues. The V segment lost 1 base and the J segment 0 bases; nucleotides outside the gene matches: 5. In germline, CDR1 is SGHRS, CDR2 YFSETQ. The full variable domain, its missing parts supplied by reference TRBV5-1 and TRBJ2-7, is KAGVTQTPRYLIKTRGQQVTLSCSPISGHRSVSWYQQTPGQGLQFLFEYFSETQRNKGNFPGRFSGRQFSNSRSEMNVSTLELGDSALYLCASSLPGQGSSYEQYFGPGTRLTVT.

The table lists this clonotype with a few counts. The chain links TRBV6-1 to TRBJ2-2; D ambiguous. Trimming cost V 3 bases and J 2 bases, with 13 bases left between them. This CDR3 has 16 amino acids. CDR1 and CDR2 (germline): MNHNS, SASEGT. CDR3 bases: TGTGCCAGCAGTGACGACATGAACTACAACACCGGGGAGCTGTTTTTT. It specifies CASSDDMNYNTGELFF.

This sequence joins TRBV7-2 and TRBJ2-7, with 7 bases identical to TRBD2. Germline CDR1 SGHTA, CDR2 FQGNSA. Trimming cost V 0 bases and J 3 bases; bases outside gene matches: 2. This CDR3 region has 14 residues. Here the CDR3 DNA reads TGTGCCAGCAGCTTAGCGGGAGGGGACTACGAGCAGTACTTC. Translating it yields CASSLAGGDYEQYF.

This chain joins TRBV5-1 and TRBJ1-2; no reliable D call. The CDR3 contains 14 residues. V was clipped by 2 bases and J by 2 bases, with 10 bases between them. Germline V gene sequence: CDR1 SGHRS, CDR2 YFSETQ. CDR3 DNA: TGCGCCAGCAGCTTCGGCGCCCCAAACTATGGCTACACCTTC. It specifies CASSFGAPNYGYTF.

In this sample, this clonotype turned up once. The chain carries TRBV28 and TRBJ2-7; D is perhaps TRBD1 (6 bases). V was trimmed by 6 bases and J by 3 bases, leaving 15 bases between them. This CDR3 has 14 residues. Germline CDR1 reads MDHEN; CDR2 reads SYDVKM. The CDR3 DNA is TGTGCCAGCAGACCCTCCCACAGGGTCTACGAGCAGTACTTC. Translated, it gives CASRPSHRVYEQYF.

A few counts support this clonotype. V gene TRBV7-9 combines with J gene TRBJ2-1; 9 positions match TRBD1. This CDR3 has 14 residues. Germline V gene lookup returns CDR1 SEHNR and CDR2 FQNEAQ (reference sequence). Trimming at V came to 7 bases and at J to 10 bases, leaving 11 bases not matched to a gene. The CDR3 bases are TGTGCCAGCACCCAGGACAGGGGAGGGGACGAGCAGTTCTTC. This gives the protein CASTQDRGGDEQFF. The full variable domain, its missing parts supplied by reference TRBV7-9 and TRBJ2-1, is DTGVSQNPRHKITKRGQNVTFRCDPISEHNRLYWYRQTLGQGPEFLTYFQNEAQLEKSRLLSDRFSAERPKGSFSTLEIQRTEQGDSAMYLCASTQDRGGDEQFFGPGTRLTVL.

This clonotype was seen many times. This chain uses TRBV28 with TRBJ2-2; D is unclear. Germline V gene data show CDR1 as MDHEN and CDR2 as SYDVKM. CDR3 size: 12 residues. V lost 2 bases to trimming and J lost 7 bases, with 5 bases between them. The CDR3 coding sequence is TGTGCCAGCAGTTTAGGTCACGGGGAGCTGTTTTTT. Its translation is CASSLGHGELFF.